This T cell receptor beta chain derives from a study of cytomegalovirus exposure and HLA in healthy donors. CDR3 size: 13 residues. V was cut by 1 base and J by 3 bases, with 6 bases left in between. Germline V gene sequence: CDR1 SEHNR, CDR2 FQNEAQ (reference sequence). As concerns this clone: Its antigen remains unknown.

The PCR employed 60 Vbeta primers together with 13 Jbeta primers. TCRdb's table, derived via immunoSEQ multiplex PCR, lists solely in-frame clones and lacks some. The sample carries approximately 180,000 clones, 60% to 80% recorded once. Broader study findings: Earlier analysis found most TCR beta V segments productive about 87% or about 30% of the time.

Sequencing input: PBMCs. The chain links TRBV7-9 to TRBJ1-2, with a possible D match to TRBD1 (5 bases). The clonotype comes from a woman in her forties or fifties in good health and CMV-seropositive. The CDR3 coding sequence is TGTGCCAGCAGCTTAGGACAGCACTATGGCTACACCTTC. Translated: CASSLGQHYGYTF.